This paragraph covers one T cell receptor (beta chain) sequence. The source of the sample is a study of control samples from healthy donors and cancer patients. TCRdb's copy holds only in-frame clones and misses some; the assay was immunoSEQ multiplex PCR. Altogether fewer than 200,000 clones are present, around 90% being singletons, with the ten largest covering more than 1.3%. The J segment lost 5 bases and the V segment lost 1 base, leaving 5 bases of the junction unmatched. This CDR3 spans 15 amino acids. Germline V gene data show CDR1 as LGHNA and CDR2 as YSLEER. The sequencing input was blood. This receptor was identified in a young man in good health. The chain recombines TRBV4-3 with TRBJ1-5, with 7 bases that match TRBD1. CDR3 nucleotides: TGCGCCAGCAGCCAAGCGAGTACAGGGGATCAGCCCCAGCATTTT. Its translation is CASSQASTGDQPQHF.